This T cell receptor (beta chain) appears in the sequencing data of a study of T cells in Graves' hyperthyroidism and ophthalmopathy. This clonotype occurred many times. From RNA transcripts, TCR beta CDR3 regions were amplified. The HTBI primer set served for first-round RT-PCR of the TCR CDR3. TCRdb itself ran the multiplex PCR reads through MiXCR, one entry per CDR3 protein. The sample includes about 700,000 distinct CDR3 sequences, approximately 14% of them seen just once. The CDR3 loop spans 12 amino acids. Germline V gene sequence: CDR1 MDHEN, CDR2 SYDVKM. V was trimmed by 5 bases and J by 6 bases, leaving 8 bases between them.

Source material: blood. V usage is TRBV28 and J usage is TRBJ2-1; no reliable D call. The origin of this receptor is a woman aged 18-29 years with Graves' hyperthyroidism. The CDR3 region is CASSPKVNEQFF. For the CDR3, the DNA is TGTGCCAGCAGTCCAAAAGTCAATGAGCAGTTCTTC.